A selection of T cell receptor beta chains follows, all from one sample in a study of T cell responses to AZD1222 COVID-19 vaccine. The repertoire was sequenced with immunoSEQ multiplex PCR; TCRdb's copy has only in-frame clones and lacks some. The repertoire holds some 89,000 clones, roughly 90% seen once, with under 4% in the top ten. This material consisted of peripheral blood, taken on day 0 of AZD1222 vaccination. Receptors were obtained from an adult in good health. CDR3s include the opening cysteine and the closing phenylalanine or tryptophan. A D gene is named only where the DNA matches it firmly. Some rows have no size entry. The others give once, few or many, or a class for an expanded clone.

v_call: TRBV6-5
d_call: .
j_call: TRBJ1-6
clone_size: .
cdr3_aa: CASSYSDGGVSPLHF
cdr3_nt: TGTGCCAGCAGTTACTCCGACGGGGGAGTATCACCCCTCCACTTT

v_call: TRBV28
d_call: TRBD2
j_call: TRBJ2-3
clone_size: .
cdr3_aa: CASRLAGASTDTQYF
cdr3_nt: TGTGCCAGCAGGCTAGCGGGAGCAAGCACAGATACGCAGTATTTT

v_call: TRBV5-1
d_call: TRBD1
j_call: TRBJ1-4
clone_size: .
cdr3_aa: CASSFGWGQGATNEKLFF
cdr3_nt: TGCGCCAGCAGCTTCGGTTGGGGACAGGGGGCGACTAATGAAAAACTGTTTTTT

v_call: TRBV21-1
d_call: .
j_call: TRBJ2-7
clone_size: .
cdr3_aa: CASSTSRLPYEQYF
cdr3_nt: TGTGCCAGCAGCACATCCAGGCTTCCCTACGAGCAGTACTTC

v_call: TRBV29-1
d_call: .
j_call: TRBJ2-7
clone_size: .
cdr3_aa: CSVEVSGGTGTYLSEQYF
cdr3_nt: TGCAGCGTTGAAGTATCGGGTGGGACCGGGACATACCTATCCGAGCAGTACTTC

v_call: TRBV7-9
d_call: .
j_call: TRBJ1-2
clone_size: .
cdr3_aa: CASSLKNAGGGYTF
cdr3_nt: TGTGCCAGCAGCTTAAAAAACGCAGGCGGCGGCTACACCTTC

v_call: TRBV27
d_call: .
j_call: TRBJ1-2
clone_size: once
cdr3_aa: CASRFAGQSYGYTF
cdr3_nt: TGTGCCAGCCGATTTGCAGGACAGTCCTATGGCTACACCTTC

v_call: TRBV20-1
d_call: .
j_call: TRBJ2-1
clone_size: .
cdr3_aa: CSATDNNEQFF
cdr3_nt: TGCAGTGCTACCGACAACAATGAGCAGTTCTTC

v_call: TRBV14
d_call: .
j_call: TRBJ1-4
clone_size: .
cdr3_aa: CASSQLQGGSNEKLFF
cdr3_nt: TGTGCCAGCAGCCAGTTACAGGGCGGGAGCAATGAAAAACTGTTTTTT

v_call: TRBV19
d_call: .
j_call: TRBJ1-1
clone_size: .
cdr3_aa: CASSPGSGNTEAFF
cdr3_nt: TGTGCCAGTAGTCCGGGCAGCGGGAACACTGAAGCTTTCTTT

v_call: TRBV14
d_call: .
j_call: TRBJ1-6
clone_size: .
cdr3_aa: CASSQEGLSPLHF
cdr3_nt: TGTGCCAGCAGCCAAGAGGGGTTGTCACCCCTCCACTTT

v_call: TRBV6-5
d_call: .
j_call: TRBJ1-6
clone_size: once
cdr3_aa: CATSAYLSPSPLHF
cdr3_nt: TGTGCCACCTCCGCCTATTTGAGCCCTTCACCCCTCCACTTT

v_call: TRBV19
d_call: .
j_call: TRBJ2-7
clone_size: once
cdr3_aa: CASSKWDPQHSSYEQYF
cdr3_nt: TGTGCCAGTAGTAAGTGGGACCCCCAGCACTCCTCCTACGAGCAGTACTTC

v_call: TRBV15
d_call: .
j_call: TRBJ1-5
clone_size: .
cdr3_aa: CATSRATHIPQHF
cdr3_nt: TGTGCCACCAGCAGAGCGACACACATCCCCCAGCATTTT

v_call: TRBV19
d_call: TRBD1
j_call: TRBJ2-1
clone_size: .
cdr3_aa: CASSIYGTGYNEQFF
cdr3_nt: TGTGCCAGTAGTATCTATGGGACAGGCTACAATGAGCAGTTCTTC

v_call: TRBV28
d_call: .
j_call: TRBJ2-3
clone_size: .
cdr3_aa: CASSPTHLSGATDTQYF
cdr3_nt: TGTGCCAGCAGCCCCACGCATCTCAGCGGAGCCACAGATACGCAGTATTTT

v_call: TRBV11-2
d_call: .
j_call: TRBJ1-6
clone_size: .
cdr3_aa: CASSLVLQTNSPLHF
cdr3_nt: TGTGCCAGCAGCTTAGTTTTGCAGACTAATTCACCCCTCCACTTT

v_call: TRBV2
d_call: .
j_call: TRBJ2-7
clone_size: .
cdr3_aa: CASSERYEQYF
cdr3_nt: TGTGCCAGCAGTGAAAGGTACGAGCAGTACTTC

v_call: TRBV20-1
d_call: .
j_call: TRBJ2-3
clone_size: .
cdr3_aa: CSASTDTQYF
cdr3_nt: TGCAGTGCTAGCACAGATACGCAGTATTTT

v_call: TRBV11-2
d_call: .
j_call: TRBJ2-3
clone_size: .
cdr3_aa: CASGTILWDTQYF
cdr3_nt: TGTGCCAGTGGGACCATCTTGTGGGATACGCAGTATTTT

v_call: TRBV5-4
d_call: TRBD2
j_call: TRBJ2-7
clone_size: .
cdr3_aa: CASTRDSGRYEQYF
cdr3_nt: TGTGCCAGCACTCGGGATAGCGGGAGGTACGAGCAGTACTTC

v_call: TRBV7-9
d_call: .
j_call: TRBJ2-7
clone_size: .
cdr3_aa: CASSLYGKEGAEQYF
cdr3_nt: TGTGCCAGCAGCTTATATGGCAAAGAAGGCGCTGAGCAGTACTTC

v_call: TRBV7-9
d_call: .
j_call: TRBJ2-1
clone_size: .
cdr3_aa: CASSPTEGSSYNEQFF
cdr3_nt: TGTGCCAGCAGCCCCACAGAGGGATCCTCCTACAATGAGCAGTTCTTC

v_call: TRBV28
d_call: .
j_call: TRBJ1-4
clone_size: .
cdr3_aa: CASRGEKLFF
cdr3_nt: TGTGCCAGCAGAGGAGAAAAACTGTTTTTT

v_call: TRBV15
d_call: .
j_call: TRBJ2-7
clone_size: .
cdr3_aa: CATSRGAGPYEQYF
cdr3_nt: TGTGCCACCAGCCGCGGGGCGGGACCCTACGAGCAGTACTTC

v_call: TRBV5-1
d_call: .
j_call: TRBJ2-3
clone_size: .
cdr3_aa: CASSFAGSTDTQYF
cdr3_nt: TGCGCCAGCAGCTTCGCGGGGAGCACAGATACGCAGTATTTT

v_call: TRBV13
d_call: .
j_call: TRBJ1-1
clone_size: .
cdr3_aa: CASSVEETAEAFF
cdr3_nt: TGTGCCAGCAGCGTCGAGGAGACCGCTGAAGCTTTCTTT

v_call: TRBV6-5
d_call: .
j_call: TRBJ2-5
clone_size: .
cdr3_aa: CASRDLARMFETQYF
cdr3_nt: TGTGCCAGCAGAGACTTGGCAAGGATGTTTGAGACCCAGTACTTC

v_call: TRBV7-9
d_call: TRBD1
j_call: TRBJ2-5
clone_size: .
cdr3_aa: CASSLGRGTGVLETQYF
cdr3_nt: TGTGCCAGCAGCTTGGGCCGGGGGACAGGGGTTCTAGAGACCCAGTACTTC

v_call: TRBV12-3/TRBV12-4
d_call: .
j_call: TRBJ1-5
clone_size: .
cdr3_aa: CASSSTVEQPQHF
cdr3_nt: TGTGCCAGCAGTTCCACAGTGGAACAGCCCCAGCATTTT

v_call: TRBV5-6
d_call: .
j_call: TRBJ2-5
clone_size: .
cdr3_aa: CASSLVQDQETQYF
cdr3_nt: TGTGCCAGCAGCTTGGTCCAGGACCAAGAGACCCAGTACTTC

v_call: TRBV24-1
d_call: TRBD2
j_call: TRBJ2-1
clone_size: .
cdr3_aa: CATSDPSGGALQEQFF
cdr3_nt: TGTGCCACCAGTGACCCTAGCGGGGGGGCGCTTCAGGAGCAGTTCTTC

v_call: TRBV5-1
d_call: .
j_call: TRBJ1-4
clone_size: .
cdr3_aa: CASSLSGSGFNEKLFF
cdr3_nt: TGCGCCAGCAGCTTATCTGGATCCGGGTTTAATGAAAAACTGTTTTTT

v_call: TRBV2
d_call: TRBD1
j_call: TRBJ2-7
clone_size: .
cdr3_aa: CASAGTESYEQYF
cdr3_nt: TGTGCCAGCGCCGGGACAGAGAGTTACGAGCAGTACTTC

v_call: TRBV5-1
d_call: TRBD1
j_call: TRBJ2-7
clone_size: .
cdr3_aa: CASSLATGGVDEQYF
cdr3_nt: TGCGCCAGCAGCTTGGCGACAGGGGGCGTGGACGAGCAGTACTTC

v_call: TRBV11-2
d_call: TRBD1
j_call: TRBJ2-4
clone_size: .
cdr3_aa: CASSLGTGGTKNIQYF
cdr3_nt: TGTGCCAGCAGCTTAGGGACAGGGGGAACCAAAAACATTCAGTACTTC

v_call: TRBV6-5
d_call: TRBD1
j_call: TRBJ1-2
clone_size: .
cdr3_aa: CASRPGQGESFGYTF
cdr3_nt: TGTGCCAGCAGGCCGGGACAGGGGGAGTCCTTTGGCTACACCTTC

v_call: TRBV6-1
d_call: .
j_call: TRBJ2-7
clone_size: once
cdr3_aa: CASSDSYEQYF
cdr3_nt: TGTGCCAGCAGTGACAGTTACGAGCAGTACTTC